This T cell receptor beta chain comes out of a study of T cells in Graves' hyperthyroidism and ophthalmopathy. Among ophthalmopathy patients, the Clinical Activity Score reached at least 3, the NOSPECS grade reached at least 4, and duration remained under 3 months. This CDR3 has 16 residues. V lost 1 base, J lost 3 bases, and 15 bases lay in between. Looked up from germline, CDR1 is SGHDT and CDR2 is YYEEEE. This clonotype was seen at least ten times. The antigen is not known. Amplification of TCR beta CDR3 regions was performed using RNA transcripts as template. First-round RT-PCR of the TCR CDR3 relied on the HTBI primer set. TCRdb redid the calling of the multiplex PCR reads with MiXCR, one entry per CDR3 protein. The sample has fewer than 450,000 distinct CDR3 sequences; 15% to 20% are singletons. Overall study findings and caveats: Separating ophthalmopathy from stable hyperthyroidism was achieved by a 13 V-J model.

Input material: blood. The source of this sequence is a young man with Graves' ophthalmopathy. The J gene is TRBJ2-3, the V gene TRBV5-6, with D maybe TRBD1 (5 bases). The CDR3 nucleotides are TGTGCCAGCAGCTTGTATGGCAGGGCGGCGACAGATACGCAGTATTTT. It encodes CASSLYGRAATDTQYF. The full variable domain, rest sourced from reference TRBV5-6 and TRBJ2-3, is DAGVTQSPTHLIKTRGQQVTLRCSPKSGHDTVSWYQQALGQGPQFIFQYYEEEERQRGNFPDRFSGHQFPNYSSELNVNALLLGDSALYLCASSLYGRAATDTQYFGPGTRLTVL.